The 11 T cell receptor beta chains below all came from one sample that was sequenced in a study of metastatic and nonmetastatic thyroid tumors. TCRdb redid the clone calls on the PCR reads using MiXCR. The repertoire includes about 8,400 clones, 31% of them detected once, and less than 20% sits in the top ten. Thyroid surgery took place with no prior treatment in any patient. The sample was tumor tissue. All receptors derive from a female donor with papillary thyroid cancer or a benign thyroid nodule (not recorded which). Some clones in this sample may be carry-over from other donors' samples.

This clone is termed medium-sized. The V gene is TRBV6-1, the J gene TRBJ2-7, with D uncertain. V shed 4 bases and J shed 0 bases, with 16 bases lying between them. Germline V lookup: CDR1 MNHNS, CDR2 SASEGT. The CDR3 spans 16 residues. CDR3 amino acids: CASSVFDGGPSYEQYF. The DNA of the CDR3 is TGTGCCAGCAGTGTCTTCGACGGCGGTCCCTCCTACGAGCAGTACTTC.

The rearrangement links TRBV7-8 to TRBJ2-1, with 7 positions matching TRBD1. Germline V lookup: CDR1 SGHVS, CDR2 FQNEAQ. There are 14 residues in the CDR3. The trim removed 3 bases at V and 5 bases at J, leaving 4 bases unmatched. Here the CDR3 reads CASSLTGTHNEQFF. CDR3 nucleotide sequence: TGTGCCAGCAGCTTGACAGGGACCCACAATGAGCAGTTCTTC.

This clone occurred a few times. The chain is built from TRBV27 and TRBJ2-7, with 11 positions matching TRBD2. CDR1 is MNHEY, CDR2 SMNVEV, per germline (reference sequence). The length of the CDR3 is 15 residues. Unmatched junction bases numbered 4, after V lost 3 bases and J lost 3 bases. The CDR3 is CASSFGTSGVYEQYF. The CDR3 DNA is TGTGCCAGCAGTTTCGGGACTAGCGGTGTCTACGAGCAGTACTTC.

The chain links TRBV20-1 to TRBJ2-7, with 7 positions matching TRBD1. Germline CDR1 reads DFQATT; CDR2 reads SNEGSKA (reference sequence). The CDR3 is made up of 14 amino acids. V was pared by 0 bases and J by 1 base, with 3 bases of the junction left unmatched. CDR3 amino acids: CSARDWGQSYEQYF. The CDR3 region has the DNA TGCAGTGCTAGAGATTGGGGACAGTCCTACGAGCAGTACTTC.

This clone was observed a handful of times. The V call is TRBV28, the J call TRBJ2-7; D possibly corresponds to TRBD2 (6 bases). Trimming removed 5 bases from V and 7 bases from J, with 18 bases in between. Germline-derived CDR1 and CDR2 are MDHEN and SYDVKM. This CDR3 is 14 amino acids long. The chain's CDR3 is CASSPPRDSGEQYF. As DNA, the CDR3 is TGTGCCAGCAGTCCGCCCCGGGACTCGGGGGAGCAGTACTTC.

This clone has a count of ten or more. V gene TRBV27 combines with J gene TRBJ2-2; 11 nucleotides match TRBD2. The CDR3 runs 16 residues. The V and J ends lost 5 bases and 6 bases, in that order; junction bases with no gene match: 8. Germline loops: CDR1 MNHEY, CDR2 SMNVEV (reference sequence). The CDR3 reads CASSITSGRLAGELFF. CDR3 DNA sequence: TGTGCCAGCAGTATAACTAGCGGGAGACTCGCCGGGGAGCTGTTTTTT.

The chain employs TRBV19 and TRBJ2-5, with 7 nucleotides matching TRBD2. The CDR3 is 14 amino acids. After removal of 3 bases from V and 2 bases from J, the junction contained 3 bases not matched to a gene. In germline, CDR1 is LNHDA, CDR2 SQIVND (reference sequence). The CDR3 DNA sequence: TGTGCCAGTAGTATCCCCGGGGGGCAAGAGACCCAGTACTTC. It is translated as CASSIPGGQETQYF.

This chain connects TRBV2 to TRBJ2-5; 9 nucleotides line up with TRBD1. With V trimmed by 7 bases and J by 5 bases, 8 bases remained unmatched. This CDR3 has 14 residues. The germline CDR1 and CDR2 sequences are SNHLY and FYNNEI. The CDR3 reads CASNRDREWETQYF. DNA of the CDR3: TGTGCCAGCAACCGGGACAGGGAGTGGGAGACCCAGTACTTC.

This clone was counted a few times. The chain combines TRBV19 with TRBJ1-2; 7 bases are a match to TRBD1. From germline, CDR1 is LNHDA and CDR2 SQIVND (reference sequence). Trimming removed 4 bases from V and 4 bases from J; junction bases left unmatched: 6. CDR3 length: 14 amino acids. In DNA form, the CDR3 reads TGTGCCAGTAGTACGGGACAGCAGGGCTATGGCTACACCTTC. The encoded protein is CASSTGQQGYGYTF.

The rearrangement joins TRBV20-1 to TRBJ1-2; 9 bases are shared with TRBD1. Looked up from germline, CDR1 is DFQATT and CDR2 is SNEGSKA (reference sequence). The junction had 13 bases not matched to a gene; V was cut back by 6 bases and J by 8 bases. CDR3 size: 14 residues. The CDR3 here is CSATGTGTLGGYTF. CDR3 DNA sequence: TGCAGTGCGACCGGGACAGGGACCCTGGGGGGCTACACCTTC.

This chain links TRBV28 with TRBJ2-5; 7 positions agree with TRBD1. CDR1 is MDHEN and CDR2 is SYDVKM in the germline V gene. V shed 9 bases, J shed 3 bases, and the junction held 10 bases outside the gene matches. This CDR3 region has 14 residues. The CDR3 region is CASFAAGGKETQYF. The DNA for the CDR3 is TGTGCCAGTTTTGCGGCAGGGGGTAAAGAGACCCAGTACTTC.